These 18 T cell receptor beta chains were sequenced from one sample in a study of cytomegalovirus exposure and HLA in healthy donors. A multiplex PCR was run with 60 Vbeta primers and 13 Jbeta primers. Here immunoSEQ multiplex PCR was the method, and the copy in TCRdb shows in-frame clones only, minus some. The sample table sets out 100,000 to 150,000 clones. Sequenced sample: PBMCs. These receptors originate from a middle-aged woman in good health and CMV-seronegative.

V gene TRBV4-3 combines with J gene TRBJ1-4; TRBD1 matches 8 bases. Germline V gene sequence: CDR1 LGHNA, CDR2 YSLEER. The CDR3 spans 17 residues. The V gene end was trimmed by 1 base and the J gene end by 7 bases; junction bases not matched to a gene: 11. The CDR3 region has the DNA TGCGCCAGCAGCCAAGCACTTGGGCAGGGGGCGCGTGAAAAACTGTTTTTT. It yields the protein CASSQALGQGAREKLFF.

The chain carries TRBV11-1 and TRBJ1-1; the match to TRBD1 covers 8 bases. This CDR3 is 14 amino acids long. V gave up 6 bases and J gave up 1 base; unmatched junction bases: 4. Germline V CDR1 and CDR2: SGHAT, FQDESV (reference sequence). The CDR3 region is CASRKDRENTEAFF. The CDR3 coding sequence is TGTGCCAGCAGAAAGGACAGGGAGAACACTGAAGCTTTCTTT. Full variable domain (remainder filled in from reference TRBV11-1 and TRBJ1-1): EAEVAQSPRYKITEKSQAVAFWCDPISGHATLYWYRQILGQGPELLVQFQDESVVDDSQLPKDRFSAERLKGVDSTLKIQPAELGDSAMYLCASRKDRENTEAFFGQGTRLTVV.

This chain links TRBV5-5 with TRBJ1-2; 8 nucleotides align to TRBD1. Germline trimming cut 0 bases from V and 2 bases from J; bases unmatched to any gene: 0. The CDR3 loop spans 14 amino acids. Germline CDR1 and CDR2: SGHKS and YYEKEE (reference sequence). DNA for the CDR3: TGTGCCAGCAGCTTGGGACAGGGGAACTATGGCTACACCTTC. It yields the protein CASSLGQGNYGYTF. The full variable domain, rest sourced from reference TRBV5-5 and TRBJ1-2, is DAGVTQSPTHLIKTRGQQVTLRCSPISGHKSVSWYQQVLGQGPQFIFQYYEKEERGRGNFPDRFSARQFPNYSSELNVNALLLGDSALYLCASSLGQGNYGYTFGSGTRLTVV.

The CDR3 protein is CASKRYQAGGASVTDTQYF. For the CDR3, the DNA is TGTGCCAGCAAGCGTTATCAAGCGGGGGGGGCGAGCGTCACAGATACGCAGTATTTT. This sequence joins TRBV5-4 and TRBJ2-3; 10 positions match TRBD2. The CDR3 spans 19 residues. With 6 bases clipped from V and 2 bases from J, the junction kept 18 bases outside the gene matches. CDR1 is SGHNT and CDR2 is YYREEE in the germline V gene (reference sequence).

J is TRBJ1-2 and V is TRBV21-1; the table's D gene call, TRBD1, was not cross checked with the DNA. TRBV21-1 is shown as a pseudogene. This CDR3 comprises 14 residues. This CDR3 is CASIVPGQNYGYTF. The CDR3 DNA reads as TGTGCCAGCATCGTCCCGGGACAGAACTATGGCTACACCTTC.

The chain uses TRBV11-2 and TRBJ1-3; D is undetermined. The V end lost 5 bases, the J end lost 1 base, and 12 bases lay between the germline ends. The CDR3 loop spans 15 amino acids. Germline CDR1 is SGHAT and CDR2 is FQNNGV. CDR3 in DNA: TGTGCCAGCAGCCCGGCGGGAGTTTCTGGAAACACCATATATTTT. It specifies CASSPAGVSGNTIYF.

The chain recombines TRBV15 with TRBJ1-3; a possible D gene is TRBD1 (5 bases). The V and J ends lost 1 base and 0 bases respectively, with 16 bases between them. The germline V gene has CDR1 LNHNV and CDR2 YYDKDF (reference sequence). The CDR3 is 18 amino acids. CDR3 sequence: CATSRASYDRGSGNTIYF. CDR3 coding DNA: TGTGCCACCAGCAGAGCTTCCTACGACAGAGGCTCTGGAAACACCATATATTTT.

V gene TRBV10-2 combines with J gene TRBJ2-6; a weak D match, TRBD1 (6 bases). The CDR3 has 19 residues. Germline V CDR1 and CDR2: WSHSY, SAAADI. V lost 7 bases, J lost 0 bases, and 22 bases lay in between. CDR3 in amino acids: CASILHTQGTLSGANVLTF. The DNA for the CDR3 is TGCGCCAGCATCCTCCACACACAGGGAACACTCTCTGGGGCCAACGTCCTGACTTTC.

In nucleotides, the CDR3 is TGTGCCAGTAGTTCACAGGCATTGGTTAGCAATCAGCCCCAGCATTTT. This codes for CASSSQALVSNQPQHF. The chain is built from TRBV19 and TRBJ1-5; D is possibly TRBD1 (5 bases). This CDR3 is built from 16 residues. Trimming stripped 5 bases from V and 0 bases from J, with 14 bases between. Germline lookup yields CDR1 LNHDA and CDR2 SQIVND (reference sequence). Full variable domain (rest looked up from reference TRBV19 and TRBJ1-5): DGGITQSPKYLFRKEGQNVTLSCEQNLNHDAMYWYRQDPGQGLRLIYYSQIVNDFQKGDIAEGYSVSREKKESFPLTVTSAQKNPTAFYLCASSSQALVSNQPQHFGDGTRLSIL.

This sequence joins TRBV11-2 and TRBJ2-7, with D unclear. Germline values: CDR1 SGHAT, CDR2 FQNNGV. V gave up 7 bases and J gave up 0 bases, with 10 bases separating them. This CDR3 is 13 amino acids long. The CDR3 loop is CASKRTVSYEQYV. CDR3 DNA sequence: TGTGCCAGCAAGCGCACGGTCTCCTACGAGCAGTACGTC.

This chain connects TRBV9 to TRBJ2-2; a weak D match, TRBD2 (5 bases). Germline lookup yields CDR1 SGDLS and CDR2 YYNGEE. The CDR3 contains 13 residues. V dropped 6 bases and J dropped 6 bases, with 12 bases sitting between them. The CDR3 DNA follows: TGTGCCAGCAACACGAGGGAGCCCGGGGAGCTGTTTTTT. Protein: CASNTREPGELFF.

V and J are TRBV6-5 and TRBJ1-4, with 9 bases lining up with TRBD1. This CDR3 region has 15 residues. V lost 7 bases and J lost 7; bases outside the gene matches: 10. Germline CDR1 MNHEY, CDR2 SVGAGI. The CDR3 is CASTQGDRVAEKLFF. In DNA, the CDR3 is TGTGCCAGCACCCAAGGGGACAGGGTGGCTGAAAAACTGTTTTTT.

This sequence joins TRBV7-9 and TRBJ1-6; TRBD1 matches 9 bases. V trimming: 7 bases; J trimming: 7 bases; junction bases outside the gene matches: 11. Per germline, CDR1 SEHNR and CDR2 FQNEAQ (reference sequence). This CDR3 is 16 amino acids long. The CDR3: CASTSAGTGSNSPLHF. The CDR3, as DNA: TGTGCCAGCACCTCAGCCGGGACAGGGAGCAATTCACCCCTCCACTTT.

The chain is built from TRBV7-2 and TRBJ2-6; maybe TRBD1 (6 bases). Germline assignment: CDR1 SGHTA and CDR2 FQGNSA. The V and J ends lost 5 bases and 2 bases respectively, with 10 bases between them. CDR3 length equals 15 residues. CDR3 sequence: CASSGRQAGANVLTF. The CDR3 nucleotides read TGTGCCAGCAGCGGGCGACAGGCTGGGGCCAACGTCCTGACTTTC.

The gene calls are TRBV27 and TRBJ2-2; 15 nucleotides align to TRBD2. Germline V CDR1 and CDR2: MNHEY, SMNVEV (reference sequence). The CDR3 extends over 19 amino acids. V dropped 5 bases and J dropped 4; count of bases not matched to a gene: 11. The CDR3 loop reads CASSPPGTSGGWGTGELFF. The CDR3 bases are TGTGCCAGCAGTCCCCCCGGGACTAGCGGGGGGTGGGGCACCGGGGAGCTGTTTTTT.

The chain combines TRBV6-6 with TRBJ1-4; D ambiguous. V lost 3 bases, J lost 3 bases, and 8 bases lay in between. This CDR3 is 14 amino acids long. Germline V CDR1 and CDR2: MNHNY, SVGAGI (reference sequence). Written as DNA, the CDR3 is TGTGCCAGCAGTTATCCCGGGGCTAATGAAAAACTGTTTTTT. It yields the protein CASSYPGANEKLFF.

The rearrangement joins TRBV5-1 to TRBJ2-5; a weak D match, TRBD1 (6 bases). The DNA end lines up better with TRBJ2-7; the J call may be wrong. CDR1 is SGHRS, CDR2 YFSETQ, per germline. The CDR3 extends over 15 amino acids. In DNA form, the CDR3 reads TGCGCCAGCAGCTGGCCCCGGGACACAACCTACGAGCAGTACTTC. Encoded protein: CASSWPRDTTYEQYF.

The rearrangement links TRBV9 to TRBJ2-3; 9 bases map to TRBD2. The junction had 6 bases not matched to a gene; V was cut back by 1 base and J by 6 bases. Germline-derived CDR1 and CDR2 are SGDLS and YYNGEE. The CDR3 length is 15 residues. CDR3 residues: CASSVSGGGADTQYF. The CDR3 DNA is TGTGCCAGCAGCGTATCCGGCGGGGGGGCGGATACGCAGTATTTT.